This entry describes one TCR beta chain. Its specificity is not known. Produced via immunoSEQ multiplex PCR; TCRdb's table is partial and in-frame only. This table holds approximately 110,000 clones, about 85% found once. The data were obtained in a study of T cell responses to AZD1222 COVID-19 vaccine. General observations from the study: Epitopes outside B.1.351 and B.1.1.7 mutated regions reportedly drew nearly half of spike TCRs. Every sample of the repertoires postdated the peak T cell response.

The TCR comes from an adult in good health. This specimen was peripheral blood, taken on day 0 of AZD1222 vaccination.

CDR3 protein: CASSPARFGGNQPQHF. Here the CDR3 DNA reads TGTGCCAGCAGCCCCGCGCGATTTGGAGGCAATCAGCCCCAGCATTTT. The chain is built from TRBV7-8 and TRBJ1-5, with D hard to call. Germline CDR1 SGHVS, CDR2 FQNEAQ. The germline V and J ends were trimmed by 5 bases and 2 bases, with 16 bases remaining between them. The CDR3 spans 16 residues. The variable domain in full, with the rest retrieved from reference TRBV7-8 and TRBJ1-5, is GAGVSQSPRYKVAKRGQDVALRCDPISGHVSLFWYQQALGQGPEFLTYFQNEAQLDKSGLPSDRFFAERPEGSVSTLKIQRTQQEDSAVYLCASSPARFGGNQPQHFGDGTRLSIL.